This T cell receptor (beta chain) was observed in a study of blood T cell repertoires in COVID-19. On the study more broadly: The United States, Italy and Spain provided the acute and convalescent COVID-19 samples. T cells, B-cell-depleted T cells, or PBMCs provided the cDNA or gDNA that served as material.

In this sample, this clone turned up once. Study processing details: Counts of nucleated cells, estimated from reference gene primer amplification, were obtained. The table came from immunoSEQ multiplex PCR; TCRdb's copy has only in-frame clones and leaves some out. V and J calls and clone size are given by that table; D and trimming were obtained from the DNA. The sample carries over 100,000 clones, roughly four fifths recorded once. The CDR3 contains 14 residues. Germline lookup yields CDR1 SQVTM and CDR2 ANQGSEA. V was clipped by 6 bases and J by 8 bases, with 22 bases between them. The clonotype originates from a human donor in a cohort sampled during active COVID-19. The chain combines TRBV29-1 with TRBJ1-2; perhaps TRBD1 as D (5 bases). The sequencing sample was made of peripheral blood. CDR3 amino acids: CSVMVVGQGGGYTF. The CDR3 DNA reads TGCAGCGTGATGGTGGTAGGGCAGGGCGGCGGCTACACCTTC.